The sequence of this T cell receptor beta chain was determined in a study of CD8 T cells in ankylosing spondylitis (dated by TCRdb to the late 2010s). Concerning the study at large: T cell receptor beta repertoires were profiled in healthy donors and ankylosing spondylitis patients so that disease-linked TCR variants could be found. The full study cohort was made up of approximately 24 ankylosing spondylitis patients and roughly 100 healthy donors. Samples of peripheral blood were taken, and for ankylosing spondylitis patients, synovial fluid was collected as well.

TCRdb lists the instrument as Illumina HiSeq 2500. TCR beta libraries were prepared by quantitative 5'-RACE with molecular barcodes. The published analysis was carried out like this. A new computational method based on a probabilistic model of VDJ rearrangement was used to identify disease-linked TCR variants. Clones were called with MiXCR by TCRdb after fastp trimmed the public reads at Q25, and only in-frame beta chains were retained. Entries that share a CDR3 protein sequence are merged under the most common genes and DNA. These V and J calls rely on TCRdb rather than the paper's analysis. For this sample the table gives around 770,000 distinct CDR3 sequences, of which approximately 10% were detected only once. More than 0.5% of the sample is in the top ten clones. On this clonotype itself: The specificity of this receptor is unknown. No base-level quality is on record; no much larger clone is a single base apart.

The paper's findings and limits, for the study overall: A TCR beta motif of fewer than 10 highly homologous amino acid variants appeared characteristic of blood from ankylosing spondylitis patients. Some motif variants had previously been reported in the synovial fluid and blood of reactive arthritis patients, which suggests shared mechanisms of disease initiation. Significant enrichment of the disease-linked clones was reported in matched synovial fluid samples from ankylosing spondylitis patients. The disease-linked clones showed a CD8+ phenotype and occurred at relatively low frequencies in peripheral blood.

Deletion took 6 bases off V and 7 bases off J, with a span of 13 bases between the germline ends. The germline V gene supplies CDR1 MDHEN and CDR2 SYDVKM. The CDR3 runs 12 amino acids, cysteine and phenylalanine included. Of all the DNA, just the CDR3 is kept, 36 bases in frame from base 1. The chain is made from TRBV28 and TRBJ2-7, with no confident D gene call. This TCR was recovered from a male donor with ankylosing spondylitis. The sequenced sample was blood, either unsorted or a sorted T cell fraction (not recorded which). The sequence in DNA is TGTGCCAGCAGCCAAATCTACCCGGAGCAGTACTTC. Translated, it gives CASSQIYPEQYF. Extended through the reference TRBV28 and TRBJ2-7 proteins, this CDR3 yields the full variable domain: DVKVTQSSRYLVKRTGEKVFLECVQDMDHENMFWYRQDPGLGLRLIYFSYDVKMKEKGDIPEGYSVSREKKERFSLILESASTNQTSMYLCASSQIYPEQYFGPGTRLTVT.